This T cell receptor (beta chain) comes out of a study of cytomegalovirus exposure and HLA in healthy donors. About the research overall: Genotyping showed roughly 81% of roughly 400 donors falling in the Caucasian-associated ancestry cluster. Overall study results and limits: CMV antigen specificity of a few CMV-associated chains was confirmed in vitro.

Use of 60 Vbeta and 13 Jbeta primers characterized the PCR. The table came from immunoSEQ multiplex PCR; TCRdb's copy has only in-frame clones and leaves some out. The sample yields some 200,000 clones, 60% to 85% seen once. The germline CDR1 and CDR2 sequences are SGHTA and FQGNSA. There are 13 residues in the CDR3. V was pared by 0 bases and J by 5 bases, with 0 bases of the junction left unmatched. As for the donors, each was a healthy bone marrow donor. Concerning this clone: Antigen: not known.

Sequenced: PBMCs. This sequence joins TRBV7-2 and TRBJ2-5, with 7 nucleotides matching TRBD2. The receptor's source is a man aged 40-49 years in good health and CMV-seronegative. CDR3 in DNA: TGTGCCAGCAGCTTAGCACTAGCGGAGACCCAGTACTTC. Translation: CASSLALAETQYF.